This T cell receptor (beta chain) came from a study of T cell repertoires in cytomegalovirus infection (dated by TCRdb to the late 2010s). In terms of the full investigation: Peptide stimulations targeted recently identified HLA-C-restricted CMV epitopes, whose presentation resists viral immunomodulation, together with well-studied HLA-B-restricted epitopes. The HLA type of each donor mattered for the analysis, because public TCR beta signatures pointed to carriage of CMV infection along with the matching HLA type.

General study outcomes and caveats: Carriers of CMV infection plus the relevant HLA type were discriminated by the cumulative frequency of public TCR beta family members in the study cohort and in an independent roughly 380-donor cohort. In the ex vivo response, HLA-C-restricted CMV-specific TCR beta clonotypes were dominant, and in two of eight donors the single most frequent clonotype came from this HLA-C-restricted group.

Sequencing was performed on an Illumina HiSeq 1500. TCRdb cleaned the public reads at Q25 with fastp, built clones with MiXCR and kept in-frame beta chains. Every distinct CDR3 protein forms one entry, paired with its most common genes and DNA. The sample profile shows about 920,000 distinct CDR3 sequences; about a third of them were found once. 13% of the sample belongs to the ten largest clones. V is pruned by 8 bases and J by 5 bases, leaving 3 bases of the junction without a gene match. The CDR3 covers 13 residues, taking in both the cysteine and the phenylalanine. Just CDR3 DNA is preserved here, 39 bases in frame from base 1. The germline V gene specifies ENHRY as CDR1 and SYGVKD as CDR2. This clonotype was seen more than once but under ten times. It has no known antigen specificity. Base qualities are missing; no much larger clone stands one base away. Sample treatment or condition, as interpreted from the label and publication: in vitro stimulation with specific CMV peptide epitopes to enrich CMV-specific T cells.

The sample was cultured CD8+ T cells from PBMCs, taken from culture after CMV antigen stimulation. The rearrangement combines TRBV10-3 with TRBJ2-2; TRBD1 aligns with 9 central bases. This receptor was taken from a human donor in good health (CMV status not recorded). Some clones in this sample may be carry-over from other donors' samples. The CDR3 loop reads CAIRTGVTGELFF. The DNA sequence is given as TGTGCCATCCGGACAGGGGTTACCGGGGAGCTGTTTTTT.